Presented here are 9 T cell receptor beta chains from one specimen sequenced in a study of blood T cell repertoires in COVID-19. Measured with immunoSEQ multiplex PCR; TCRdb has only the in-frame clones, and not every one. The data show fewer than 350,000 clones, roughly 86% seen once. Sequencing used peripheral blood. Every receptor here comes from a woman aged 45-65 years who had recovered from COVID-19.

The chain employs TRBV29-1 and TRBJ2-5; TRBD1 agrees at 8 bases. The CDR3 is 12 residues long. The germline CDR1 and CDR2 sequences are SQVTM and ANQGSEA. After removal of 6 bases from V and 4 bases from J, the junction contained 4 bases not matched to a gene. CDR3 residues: CSVVTGGETQYF. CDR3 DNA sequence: TGCAGCGTCGTAACAGGGGGAGAGACCCAGTACTTC.

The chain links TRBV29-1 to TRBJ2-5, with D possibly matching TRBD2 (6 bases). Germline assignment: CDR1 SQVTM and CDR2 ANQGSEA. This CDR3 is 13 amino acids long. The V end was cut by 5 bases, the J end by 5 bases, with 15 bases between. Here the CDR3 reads CSVPLGGTETQYF. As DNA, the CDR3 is TGCAGCGTTCCTTTGGGGGGTACGGAGACCCAGTACTTC. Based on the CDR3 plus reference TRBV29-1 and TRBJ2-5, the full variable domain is SAVISQKPSRDICQRGTSLTIQCQVDSQVTMMFWYRQQPGQSLTLIATANQGSEATYESGFVIDKFPISRPNLTFSTLTVSNMSPEDSSIYLCSVPLGGTETQYFGPGTRLLVL.

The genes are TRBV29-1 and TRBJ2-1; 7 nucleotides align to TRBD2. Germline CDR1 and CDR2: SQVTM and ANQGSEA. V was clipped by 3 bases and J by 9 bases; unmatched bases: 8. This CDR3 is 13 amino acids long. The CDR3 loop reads CSVDGLGLPEQFF. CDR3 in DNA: TGCAGCGTTGACGGACTAGGTCTCCCTGAGCAGTTCTTC.

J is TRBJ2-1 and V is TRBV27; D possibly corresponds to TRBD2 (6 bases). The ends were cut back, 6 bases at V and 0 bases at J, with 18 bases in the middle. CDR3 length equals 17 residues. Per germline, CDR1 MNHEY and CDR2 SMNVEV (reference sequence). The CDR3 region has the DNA TGTGCCAGCAGACAGACAAGCGGGCTTGTCTCCTACAATGAGCAGTTCTTC. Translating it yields CASRQTSGLVSYNEQFF.

DNA for the CDR3: TGTGCCAGCAGCCCTCGGACAGGGGGCGTCGGCTACACCTTC. Amino acid sequence: CASSPRTGGVGYTF. V gene TRBV13 combines with J gene TRBJ1-2; 11 bases align to TRBD1. Per germline, CDR1 PRHDT and CDR2 FYEKMQ (reference sequence). The CDR3 has 14 amino acids. V shed 5 bases, J shed 8 bases, and the junction held 7 bases outside the gene matches.

CDR3 loop: CASSSGLAGGLNTGELFF. The CDR3 nucleotides read TGTGCCAGCAGCTCAGGACTAGCGGGGGGCCTGAACACCGGGGAGCTGTTTTTT. The V gene is TRBV5-4, the J gene TRBJ2-2; 14 bases are a match to TRBD2. Trimming removed 3 bases from V and 1 base from J; junction bases left unmatched: 5. This CDR3 region has 18 residues. Looked up from germline, CDR1 is SGHNT and CDR2 is YYREEE (reference sequence).

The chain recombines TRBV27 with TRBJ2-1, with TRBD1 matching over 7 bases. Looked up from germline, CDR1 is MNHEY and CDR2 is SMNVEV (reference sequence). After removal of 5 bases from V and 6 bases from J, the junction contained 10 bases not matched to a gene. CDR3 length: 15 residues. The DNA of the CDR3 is TGTGCCAGCAGTCCCTCACAGGGGATAGGCAATGAGCAGTTCTTC. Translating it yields CASSPSQGIGNEQFF.

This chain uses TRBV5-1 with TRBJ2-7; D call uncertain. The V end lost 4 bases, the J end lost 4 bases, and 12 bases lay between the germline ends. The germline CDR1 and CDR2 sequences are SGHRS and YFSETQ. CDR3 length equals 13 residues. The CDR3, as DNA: TGCGCCAGCAGCCGATCGAGAGGTTACGAGCAGTACTTC. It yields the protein CASSRSRGYEQYF.

The CDR3 loop is CATSRGGNEQYF. CDR3 DNA sequence: TGTGCCACCAGCAGAGGAGGGAACGAGCAGTACTTC. The rearrangement joins TRBV15 to TRBJ2-7; tentative D call: TRBD2 (5 bases). Germline V gene data show CDR1 as LNHNV and CDR2 as YYDKDF (reference sequence). The V gene lost 1 base and the J gene lost 5 bases, with 6 bases spanning the gap. CDR3 length: 12 residues.